The 25 T cell receptor beta chains below were found in one sample sequenced in a study of T-cell reconstitution after alpha-beta-depleted transplantation in children (dated by TCRdb to 2016 to 2018). The library came from PCR. The sample was run on an Illumina HiSeq 2500. To normalize quantification of the TCRbeta repertoire, the TCR libraries were built with molecular barcoding that relied on unique molecular identifiers. The public reads were reprocessed in TCRdb via fastp at Q25 and MiXCR, keeping in-frame beta chains. Rows matching on CDR3 protein sequence are summarized as one entry with the most common DNA and genes. For this sample the table gives about 610,000 distinct CDR3 sequences, of which 10% to 13% were detected only once. Clones ranked in the top ten supply roughly 4% of the sample. The specimen comprised PBMCs from the stem cell graft donor, sampled from the stem cell graft. The receptors were gathered from a human donor who donated a stem cell graft to a child with acute myeloid leukemia.

The chain is built from TRBV20-1 and TRBJ2-7, with D tentatively TRBD2 (6 bases). The CDR3 contains 14 residues. V lost 5 bases and J 7 bases, leaving 21 bases between the germline ends. Germline V CDR1 and CDR2: DFQATT, SNEGSKA (reference sequence). CDR3 nucleotide sequence: TGCAGTGCTGGAGGGGTGGAGGGTTCGGGGGAGCAGTACTTC. Translated, it gives CSAGGVEGSGEQYF.

In its sample, this clonotype was seen many times. The V call is TRBV20-1, the J call TRBJ2-7, with 10 bases lining up with TRBD2. V gave up 5 bases and J gave up 4 bases; unmatched junction bases: 8. The germline CDR1 and CDR2 sequences are DFQATT and SNEGSKA (reference sequence). The CDR3 is made up of 14 amino acids. The CDR3, as DNA: TGCAGTGCTCCAGGGGCTAGCGGGAGTTACGAGCAGTACTTC. This gives the protein CSAPGASGSYEQYF.

This clonotype was counted a few times. This chain connects TRBV14 to TRBJ2-1; 11 bases match TRBD2. V lost 6 bases to trimming and J lost 6 bases; unmatched junction nucleotides: 10. The CDR3 extends over 16 amino acids. Germline assignment: CDR1 SGHDN and CDR2 FVKESK. The CDR3 DNA is TGTGCCAGCAGACACGGGACTAGCGGTTTGGGCAATGAGCAGTTCTTC. Its translation: CASRHGTSGLGNEQFF.

This clonotype has ten or more counts. The J gene is TRBJ1-2, the V gene TRBV12-3 or TRBV12-4, with D perhaps TRBD1 (6 bases). V was pared by 6 bases and J by 7 bases, with 15 bases between. CDR3 length: 13 amino acids. The CDR3 coding sequence is TGTGCCAGCAGCCTCCAACAGGGCGTTGGCTACACCTTC. Amino acid sequence: CASSLQQGVGYTF.

This clonotype was found many times. CDR3 DNA: TGTGCCAGCAGCTTAAAGTTCGACAGATGGGGAGAGACCCAGTACTTC. Its protein product is CASSLKFDRWGETQYF. V is TRBV7-8 and J is TRBJ2-5, with a possible D match to TRBD1 (5 bases). V dropped 2 bases and J dropped 4 bases, with 17 bases sitting between them. CDR3 length equals 16 residues. Per germline, CDR1 SGHVS and CDR2 FQNEAQ.

This clonotype was counted only a few times. The chain carries TRBV29-1 and TRBJ1-4; D is undetermined. This CDR3 contains 12 residues. Trimming removed 2 bases from V and 11 bases from J, with 12 bases in between. CDR1 SQVTM and CDR2 ANQGSEA come from the germline V gene. The CDR3 loop reads CSVEIATGKLFF. CDR3 coding DNA: TGCAGCGTTGAAATCGCCACGGGGAAACTGTTTTTT. Complete variable domain (other parts from reference TRBV29-1 and TRBJ1-4): SAVISQKPSRDICQRGTSLTIQCQVDSQVTMMFWYRQQPGQSLTLIATANQGSEATYESGFVIDKFPISRPNLTFSTLTVSNMSPEDSSIYLCSVEIATGKLFFGSGTQLSVL.

There are a few counts of this clonotype. The chain recombines TRBV20-1 with TRBJ1-4, with a weak D call TRBD1 (6 bases). V lost 4 bases and J lost 0, with 15 bases in between. Germline V gives CDR1 DFQATT, CDR2 SNEGSKA (reference sequence). The CDR3 runs to 16 residues. The CDR3 bases are TGCAGTGCTATTAACAGGGACCCCCCAACTAATGAAAAACTGTTTTTT. Translation: CSAINRDPPTNEKLFF.

In this sample, this clonotype turned up a few times. CDR3 sequence reads: CASSQEGGRTDTGELFF. In DNA form, the CDR3 reads TGTGCCAGCAGCCAAGAAGGCGGCAGGACGGACACCGGGGAGCTGTTTTTT. The genes are TRBV3-1 and TRBJ2-2; D is undetermined. This CDR3 is 17 amino acids long. Trimming stripped 0 bases from V and 3 bases from J, with 14 bases between. Germline values: CDR1 LGHDT, CDR2 YNNKEL (reference sequence).

This clonotype was counted between two and nine times. The chain links TRBV25-1 to TRBJ2-1; 12 nucleotides align to TRBD2. From germline, CDR1 is MGHDK and CDR2 SYGVNS. V dropped 3 bases and J dropped 15; count of bases not matched to a gene: 9. The CDR3 sequence is 14 residues long. CDR3: CASSDRASGRAGFF. The CDR3 nucleotides are TGTGCCAGCAGTGACAGGGCTAGCGGGAGGGCCGGGTTCTTC.

The genes are TRBV6-1 and TRBJ2-2; D might be TRBD2 (5 bases). Trimming removed 6 bases from V and 6 bases from J, with 11 bases in between. Germline-derived CDR1 and CDR2 are MNHNS and SASEGT. The CDR3 is 13 residues long. The CDR3 protein is CASRPGGPGELFF. The CDR3, as DNA: TGTGCCAGCAGACCCGGAGGACCCGGGGAGCTGTTTTTT.

This clonotype was observed many times. V usage is TRBV7-2 and J usage is TRBJ2-7; D is ambiguous. V was trimmed by 5 bases and J by 6 bases, leaving 8 bases between them. CDR3 size: 11 residues. CDR1 SGHTA and CDR2 FQGNSA come from the germline V gene. The CDR3 region is CASSPAGEQYF. CDR3 in DNA: TGTGCCAGCAGCCCCGCCGGCGAGCAGTACTTC. Combining the CDR3 with reference TRBV7-2 and TRBJ2-7 gives the whole variable domain GAGVSQSPSNKVTEKGKDVELRCDPISGHTALYWYRQSLGQGLEFLIYFQGNSAPDKSGLPSDRFSAERTGGSVSTLTIQRTQQEDSAVYLCASSPAGEQYFGPGTRLTVT.

The chain couples TRBV30 to TRBJ1-2; the match to TRBD1 covers 9 bases. After removal of 7 bases from V and 6 bases from J, the junction contained 12 bases not matched to a gene. CDR1 and CDR2 from the germline V gene are GTSNPN and SVGIG (reference sequence). The CDR3 spans 14 residues. CDR3 nucleotides: TGTGCCTCCACGTCCGGGACAGGGTCAAATGGCTACACCTTC. Its translation is CASTSGTGSNGYTF.

This clonotype was recorded at least ten times. V and J are TRBV5-1 and TRBJ2-1; 9 bases align to TRBD1. Germline V lookup: CDR1 SGHRS, CDR2 YFSETQ. V trimming: 5 bases; J trimming: 5 bases; junction bases outside the gene matches: 5. The CDR3 has 14 residues. CDR3 DNA: TGCGCCAGCAGGGGGGGGACAGGGAACAATGAGCAGTTCTTC. It translates to CASRGGTGNNEQFF.

The rearrangement joins TRBV20-1 to TRBJ2-6; a possible D gene is TRBD1 (5 bases). Per the germline V gene, CDR1 is DFQATT and CDR2 is SNEGSKA (reference sequence). The CDR3 runs to 16 residues. The V end lost 3 bases, the J end lost 0 bases, and 12 bases lay between the germline ends. The CDR3 loop is CSASWGSGSGANVLTF. Here the CDR3 DNA reads TGCAGTGCTAGTTGGGGCTCTGGCTCTGGGGCCAACGTCCTGACTTTC.

The V gene is TRBV4-2, the J gene TRBJ2-3; D unclear. CDR1 and CDR2 from the germline V gene are LGHNA and YNFKEQ. Between the trimmed V and J ends, which lost 3 bases and 5 bases, there was a span of 24 bases. The CDR3 loop spans 18 amino acids. CDR3 sequence (DNA): TGTGCCAGCAGCCAGGGTCGACGTCAGTCGACGGTTAGAGATACGCAGTATTTT. Translated, it gives CASSQGRRQSTVRDTQYF.

The chain has TRBV6-6 and TRBJ2-1, with 9 bases that match TRBD1. Looked up from germline, CDR1 is MNHNY and CDR2 is SVGAGI (reference sequence). The V gene end was trimmed by 6 bases and the J gene end by 9 bases; junction bases not matched to a gene: 6. The CDR3 has 13 amino acids. The CDR3 loop is CASSRQGVGEQFF. In nucleotides, the CDR3 is TGTGCCAGCAGCCGACAGGGGGTCGGTGAGCAGTTCTTC.

There are a few counts of this clonotype. The chain has TRBV12-3 or TRBV12-4 and TRBJ1-2, with a weak D call TRBD1 (5 bases). The CDR3 has 13 residues. V dropped 6 bases and J dropped 2 bases, with 10 bases sitting between them. CDR3 protein: CASSSTDNYGYTF. The DNA for the CDR3 is TGTGCCAGCAGCTCGACAGACAACTATGGCTACACCTTC.

This clonotype was seen many times. This rearrangement joins TRBV7-2 to TRBJ2-5; TRBD2 agrees at 7 bases. J was trimmed by 5 bases and V by 2 bases; bases with no gene match: 11. The CDR3 has 16 residues. CDR1 SGHTA and CDR2 FQGNSA come from the germline V gene. CDR3 protein: CASSLRMAGVGETQYF. DNA for the CDR3: TGTGCCAGCAGCTTAAGGATGGCGGGAGTGGGGGAGACCCAGTACTTC.

This clonotype came up many times. The chain employs TRBV7-3 and TRBJ1-1, with a tentative D call TRBD1 (5 bases). V lost 2 bases to trimming and J lost 3 bases, with 10 bases between them. CDR3 length: 14 amino acids. The germline CDR1 and CDR2 sequences are SGHTA and FQGTGA. CDR3 region: CASSLLGRDTEAFF. In DNA form, the CDR3 reads TGTGCCAGCAGCTTACTGGGCAGGGACACTGAAGCTTTCTTT.

The rearrangement joins TRBV12-3 or TRBV12-4 to TRBJ2-7, with D perhaps matching TRBD1 (6 bases). The CDR3 spans 14 residues. V lost 1 base and J lost 5, with 12 bases in between. The CDR3 sequence: CASSLGGRDDEQYF. Written as DNA, the CDR3 is TGTGCCAGCAGTTTAGGGGGGCGCGATGACGAGCAGTACTTC.

This clonotype occurred a few times. V usage is TRBV4-2 and J usage is TRBJ2-7; no clear D. The V and J ends lost 0 bases and 6 bases respectively, with 9 bases between them. This CDR3 region has 13 residues. Germline CDR1 is LGHNA and CDR2 is YNFKEQ. The CDR3 nucleotides are TGTGCCAGCAGCCAAGAGCGAGTGGGCGAGCAGTACTTC. It yields the protein CASSQERVGEQYF.

The CDR3 coding sequence is TGTGCCAGCTCAATCGGGGGGAATACGCAGTATTTT. This sequence encodes CASSIGGNTQYF. This chain uses TRBV25-1 with TRBJ2-3; 7 nucleotides line up with TRBD2. The CDR3 is made up of 12 amino acids. Trimming cost V 8 bases and J 7 bases; bases outside gene matches: 6. Germline-derived CDR1 and CDR2 are MGHDK and SYGVNS.

Notes on this clonotype: Possible read error: a much larger clone is one base away. The chain recombines TRBV6-1 with TRBJ1-1; maybe TRBD1 (5 bases). V dropped 6 bases and J dropped 5 bases, with 16 bases sitting between them. The CDR3 sequence is 14 residues long. Germline CDR1 is MNHNS and CDR2 is SASEGT. CDR3 region: CASRMGEGETEAFF. The CDR3 DNA is TGTGCCAGCAGGATGGGGGAGGGAGAGACTGAAGCTTTCTTT.

The chain uses TRBV7-9 and TRBJ1-1; possibly TRBD1 for D (5 bases). The V and J ends lost 3 bases and 6 bases respectively, with 14 bases between them. Germline V CDR1 and CDR2: SEHNR, FQNEAQ (reference sequence). The CDR3 consists of 14 residues. CDR3: CASSFLKGSSEAFF. In nucleotides, the CDR3 is TGTGCCAGCAGCTTTCTCAAGGGGTCCTCTGAAGCTTTCTTT.

The rearrangement joins TRBV29-1 to TRBJ2-3, with D unresolved. Trimming removed 4 bases at V and 2 bases at J, with 7 bases between. The CDR3 contains 12 residues. CDR1 is SQVTM, CDR2 ANQGSEA, per germline. The CDR3 here is CSVGTNTDTQYF. CDR3 nucleotides: TGCAGCGTTGGAACTAACACAGATACGCAGTATTTT.